This T cell receptor beta chain stems from a study of cytomegalovirus exposure and HLA in healthy donors. As for the study in general: The study's early data release held about 77 million unique TCRs from HLA-typed donors.

About this clone itself: Its antigen is undetermined.

The CDR3 consists of 14 residues. The germline V gene has CDR1 GTSNPN and CDR2 SVGIG (reference sequence). Trimming took 1 base from V and 5 from J, leaving 14 bases between them. The PCR was carried out with 60 Vbeta primers and 13 Jbeta primers. TCRdb keeps only in-frame clones here, not all; method: immunoSEQ multiplex PCR. Seen here are 60,000 to 70,000 clones, around 77% observed once, and the top ten hold roughly 4%. The study, taken as a whole, reports: A further, later analysis showed that HLA-associated TCR beta chains (compared with equally common others) were more clonally expanded. Most CMV-associated TCR beta chains were later found to appear HLA-restricted. The authors reported that TCR beta sequences could predict HLA-A and HLA-B alleles. These predictions were accurate for most subjects in the first cohort.

Sequencing was performed on PBMCs. This rearrangement joins TRBV30 to TRBJ2-5, with D unresolved. This sequence originates from a woman younger than 45 in good health and CMV-seronegative. CDR3 DNA: TGTGCCTGGAGTGGATCCACCCCCCGGGAGACCCAGTACTTC. It codes for CAWSGSTPRETQYF.